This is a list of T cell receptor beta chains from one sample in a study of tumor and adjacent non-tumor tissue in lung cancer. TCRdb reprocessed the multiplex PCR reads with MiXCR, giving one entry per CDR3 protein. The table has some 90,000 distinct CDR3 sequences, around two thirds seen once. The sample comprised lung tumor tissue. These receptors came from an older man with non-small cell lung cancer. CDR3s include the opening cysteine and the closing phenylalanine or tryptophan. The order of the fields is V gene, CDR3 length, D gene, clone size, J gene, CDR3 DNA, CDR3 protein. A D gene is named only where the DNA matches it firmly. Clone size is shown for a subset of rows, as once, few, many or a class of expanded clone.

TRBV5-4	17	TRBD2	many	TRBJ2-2	TGTGCCAGCAGCTTGGAACTAGCGGGAGCAAACACCGGGGAGCTGTTTTTT	CASSLELAGANTGELFF
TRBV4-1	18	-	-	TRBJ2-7	TGCGCCGGCAGCCAAGAGAGGCTTTCGGGACACACTGCTCGCGAGCAATACTTC	CAGSQERLSGHTAREQYF
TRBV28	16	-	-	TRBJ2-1	TGTGCCAGCAGTTTACTGGACGGTAGCTCCTACAATGAGCAGTTCTTC	CASSLLDGSSYNEQFF
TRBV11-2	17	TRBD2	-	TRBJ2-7	TGTGCCAGCAGCAAGATAATAAACCTAGCGGGATCCTGCGAGCAGTACTTC	CASSKIINLAGSCEQYF
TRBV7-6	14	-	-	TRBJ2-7	TGTCCCAGCAGCACTCCAGGGGAGGGCGACGAGCAGTACTTC	CPSSTPGEGDEQYF
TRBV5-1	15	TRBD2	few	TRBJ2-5	TGCGCCAGCAGCGCCGCTAGCGGGAGAGCGGAGACCCAGTACTTC	CASSAASGRAETQYF
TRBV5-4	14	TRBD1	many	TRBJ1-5	TGTGCCAGCAGCACACAGGGGCGCAATCAGCCCCAGCATTTT	CASSTQGRNQPQHF
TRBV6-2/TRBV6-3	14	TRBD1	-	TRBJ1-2	TGTGCCAGCAGTGACCGACAGGGGAGGAATGGCTACACCTTC	CASSDRQGRNGYTF
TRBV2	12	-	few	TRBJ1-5	TGTGCCAGCAGGCGAGGCAATCAGCCCCAGAATTTT	CASRRGNQPQNF
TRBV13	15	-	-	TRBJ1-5	TGTGTCAGTAGCTTAGGAGGCAGCAGCAATCAGCCCCAGCATTTT	CVSSLGGSSNQPQHF
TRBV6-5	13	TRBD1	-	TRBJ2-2	TGTGCCAGCAGTTACTCGAACACAGGGGTGCTGTTTTTT	CASSYSNTGVLFF